Each of the 11 T cell receptor beta chains below was sequenced from the same sample in a study of sequential checkpoint blockade in melanoma. The treatment denotes: randomized to nivolumab then ipilimumab (arm A) or the reverse (arm B). Sequenced by immunoSEQ multiplex PCR; TCRdb stores in-frame clones only, minus some. Of fewer than 40,000 clones in the sample, roughly 84% were seen once. The material sequenced was CD8+ T cells sorted from blood (inferred from file names), taken from a patient given nivolumab and ipilimumab in sequence. These receptor sequences come from a human donor with melanoma.

V gene TRBV7-4 combines with J gene TRBJ1-5; D unresolved. The V end was cut by 7 bases, the J end by 9 bases, with 13 bases between. The CDR3 runs to 12 residues. The germline V gene has CDR1 SGHVT and CDR2 SQSDAQ. The CDR3 DNA reads as TGTGCCAGCACCTTCCCAGGTTGGCCCCAGCATTTT. It specifies CASTFPGWPQHF.

The chain combines TRBV5-1 with TRBJ2-7; 10 bases map to TRBD2. V shed 6 bases, J shed 3 bases, and the junction held 3 bases outside the gene matches. Per the germline V gene, CDR1 is SGHRS and CDR2 is YFSETQ. This CDR3 is 13 amino acids long. The CDR3 region has the DNA TGCGCCAGCACCAGGACTAGCGGCTACGAGCAGTACTTC. Encoded protein: CASTRTSGYEQYF.

The chain employs TRBV6-6 and TRBJ1-5; TRBD1 is a possible D gene (5 bases). Germline CDR1 is MNHNY and CDR2 is SVGAGI (reference sequence). The germline V and J ends were trimmed by 8 bases and 6 bases, with 20 bases remaining between them. CDR3 size: 15 residues. The CDR3 loop reads CASVTSGGESQPQHF. The DNA for the CDR3 is TGTGCCAGCGTTACTTCCGGGGGGGAGAGTCAGCCCCAGCATTTT.

The V call is TRBV2, the J call TRBJ2-7; 10 bases map to TRBD1. There are 14 residues in the CDR3. In germline, CDR1 is SNHLY, CDR2 FYNNEI. V lost 6 bases and J lost 6; bases outside the gene matches: 8. The CDR3 region has the DNA TGTGCCAGCAGCCCGGGACAGGGGTGGTTCGAGCAGTACTTC. It codes for CASSPGQGWFEQYF.

The chain is built from TRBV28 and TRBJ1-4, with TRBD1 matching over 7 bases. V shed 4 bases, J shed 4 bases, and the junction held 12 bases outside the gene matches. The CDR3 covers 17 residues. From germline, CDR1 is MDHEN and CDR2 SYDVKM. The CDR3 spells CASSSLDRNEYNEKLFF. The CDR3 DNA follows: TGTGCCAGCAGTTCCTTGGACAGGAATGAATATAATGAAAAACTGTTTTTT.

Only a few counts were recorded for this clone. The genes are TRBV28 and TRBJ2-7; a possible D gene is TRBD1 (5 bases). Germline V lookup: CDR1 MDHEN, CDR2 SYDVKM. Between the trimmed V and J ends, which lost 6 bases and 2 bases, there was a span of 11 bases. CDR3 size: 13 residues. CDR3 DNA: TGTGCCAGCAGCAGCAGGGCCCCCTACGAGCAGTACTTC. Encoded protein: CASSSRAPYEQYF.

The chain has TRBV6-1 and TRBJ2-7, with 9 bases fitting TRBD1. CDR1 MNHNS and CDR2 SASEGT come from the germline V gene. J lost 6 bases, V lost 5 bases, and 11 bases had no gene match. The CDR3 runs to 15 residues. The DNA of the CDR3 is TGTGCCAGCAGTTTCTTGGCGGGACAGGGACGCGAGCAGTACTTC. This sequence encodes CASSFLAGQGREQYF.

This rearrangement joins TRBV27 to TRBJ2-5; 10 bases line up with TRBD1. Losses at the gene ends were 4 bases for V and 5 bases for J; bases not matched to a gene: 7. CDR3 length: 15 amino acids. Germline V gives CDR1 MNHEY, CDR2 SMNVEV (reference sequence). CDR3 sequence (DNA): TGTGCCAGCAGTTCCCGGACAGGGGGTCTGGAGACCCAGTACTTC. It specifies CASSSRTGGLETQYF.

The J gene is TRBJ2-3, the V gene TRBV25-1; weak D call: TRBD2 (6 bases). Germline CDR1 is MGHDK and CDR2 is SYGVNS. Trimming pared 6 bases from V and 4 bases from J, leaving 11 bases between. This CDR3 has 13 residues. The DNA for the CDR3 is TGTGCCAGCAGGGGGGGACCGGCAGATACGCAGTATTTT. This codes for CASRGGPADTQYF.

The rearrangement links TRBV7-9 to TRBJ2-1, with 9 bases lining up with TRBD2. The germline V gene encodes CDR1 SEHNR and CDR2 FQNEAQ (reference sequence). The CDR3 runs 17 residues. V lost 0 bases and J lost 5; bases outside the gene matches: 8. CDR3 sequence: CASSLALGLAGDNEQFF. In DNA form, the CDR3 reads TGTGCCAGCAGCTTAGCGCTAGGGTTAGCGGGGGACAATGAGCAGTTCTTC.

V gene TRBV4-1 combines with J gene TRBJ2-3; D gene uncertain. V was clipped by 3 bases and J by 8 bases, with 12 bases between them. CDR1 and CDR2 from the germline V gene are MGHRA and YSYEKL. This CDR3 region has 13 residues. The CDR3 spells CASSQPREVTQYF. As DNA, the CDR3 is TGCGCCAGCAGCCAGCCCCGCGAGGTTACGCAGTATTTT.